This T cell receptor beta chain was observed in a study of cytomegalovirus exposure and HLA in healthy donors. The CDR3 length is 13 residues. Trimming took 7 bases from V and 4 from J, leaving 13 bases between them. Germline loops: CDR1 SNHLY, CDR2 FYNNEI. Study-wide results and limits: There were several of the most significant clusters that appeared linked to common viral pathogens in a later analysis. In a later analysis, compared with equally common non-associated chains, HLA-associated beta chains were more expanded. Many donors shared some public TCRs, even though most TCR sequences were rare. The study reported that TCR beta sequences accurately predicted HLA-A and HLA-B alleles in most subjects.

The PCR was carried out with 60 Vbeta primers and 13 Jbeta primers. Clones were read by immunoSEQ multiplex PCR, and TCRdb kept only the in-frame ones, dropping some. Altogether roughly 110,000 clones are present, around 79% being singletons, with the ten largest covering about 3.6%. This clone was recorded only once. As yet, its antigen is unknown. The sequence derives from a man between 60 and 75 years old in good health and CMV-seronegative. What was sequenced was PBMCs. The chain carries TRBV2 and TRBJ1-2; D is possibly TRBD1 (5 bases). The CDR3 sequence is CASTLQEIYGYTF. DNA of the CDR3: TGTGCCAGCACCCTACAGGAAATCTATGGCTACACCTTC.